This T cell receptor beta chain was observed in a study of T-cell memory formation after mild COVID-19. Overall study context: TCR clusters were mostly confined to one donor each. The study, taken as a whole, reports: Shrinking CD4+ clones resided mostly in CM and EM, and CD8+ ones in EMRA.

Deletions cut 0 bases from V and 5 bases from J, with 12 bases between. This CDR3 is 14 amino acids long. Germline values: CDR1 SGDLS, CDR2 YYNGEE. This clonotype was counted between two and nine times. What it binds is not known. TCRdb recomputed calls from the 5' RACE reads with MiXCR, one row per CDR3 protein. The sample consists of 470,000 or so distinct CDR3 sequences, 20% of them appearing once. This chain uses TRBV9 with TRBJ2-7; no clear D gene. The sample was PBMCs or a T cell subset sorted from them (not recorded which). This TCR was recovered from an adult woman who had mild COVID-19 (a few samples of this study predate the infection). Cell type and time point are not known. The CDR3 protein is CASSVASIAHEQYF. DNA of the CDR3: TGTGCCAGCAGCGTAGCTTCGATAGCTCACGAGCAGTACTTC.